This T cell receptor beta chain was obtained from a study of cytomegalovirus exposure and HLA in healthy donors. In the study overall: An earlier analysis found 120 million or so unique TCR beta sequences from about 190 million T cells.

Germline values: CDR1 SGHRS, CDR2 YFSETQ. V dropped 3 bases and J dropped 0 bases, with 12 bases sitting between them. The CDR3 is 15 residues long. Of note for this clone: Its target is unknown.

General study points: Researchers had no immune exposure information except CMV serostatus available.

In the PCR, 60 Vbeta and 13 Jbeta primers were used. Only in-frame clones appear in the TCRdb table, and some are missing; sequencing was by immunoSEQ multiplex PCR. The sample has around 150,000 clones, roughly 84% seen once. Sequenced sample: PBMCs. The chain couples TRBV5-1 to TRBJ1-1; tentatively, D is TRBD1 (6 bases). The receptor was derived from a man aged 18 to 29 in good health and CMV-seropositive. The CDR3 is CASSSETGLNTEAFF. The CDR3 nucleotides are TGCGCCAGCAGCTCGGAAACAGGGTTGAACACTGAAGCTTTCTTT.